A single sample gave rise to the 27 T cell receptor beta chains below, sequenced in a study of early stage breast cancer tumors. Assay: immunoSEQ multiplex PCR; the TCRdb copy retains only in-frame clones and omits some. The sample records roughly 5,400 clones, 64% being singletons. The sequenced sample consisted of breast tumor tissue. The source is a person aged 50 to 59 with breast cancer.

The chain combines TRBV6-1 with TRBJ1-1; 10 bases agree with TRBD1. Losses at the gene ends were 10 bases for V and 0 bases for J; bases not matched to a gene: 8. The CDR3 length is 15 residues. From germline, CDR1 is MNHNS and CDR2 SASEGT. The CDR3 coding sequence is TGTGCCACCCGGGACAGGGGTTCGATGAACACTGAAGCTTTCTTT. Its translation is CATRDRGSMNTEAFF.

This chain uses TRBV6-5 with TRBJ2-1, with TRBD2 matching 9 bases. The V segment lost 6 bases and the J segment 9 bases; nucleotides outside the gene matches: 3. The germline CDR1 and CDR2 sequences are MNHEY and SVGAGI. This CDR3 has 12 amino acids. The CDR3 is CASSGGGGEQFF. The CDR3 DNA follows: TGTGCCAGCAGCGGCGGGGGGGGTGAGCAGTTCTTC.

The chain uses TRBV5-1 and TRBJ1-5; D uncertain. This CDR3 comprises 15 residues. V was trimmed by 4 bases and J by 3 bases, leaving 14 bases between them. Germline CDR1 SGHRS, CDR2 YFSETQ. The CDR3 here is CASSRDGHDNQPQHF. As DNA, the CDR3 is TGCGCCAGCAGCCGAGATGGGCACGACAATCAGCCCCAGCATTTT.

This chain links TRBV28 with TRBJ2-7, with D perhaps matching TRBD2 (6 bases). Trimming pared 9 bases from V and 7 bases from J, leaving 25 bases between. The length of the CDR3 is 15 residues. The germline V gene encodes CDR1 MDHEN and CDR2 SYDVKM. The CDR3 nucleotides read TGTGCCAGTGGGACTCGGGGCAGTCCCCTCGGGGAGCAGTACTTC. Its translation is CASGTRGSPLGEQYF.

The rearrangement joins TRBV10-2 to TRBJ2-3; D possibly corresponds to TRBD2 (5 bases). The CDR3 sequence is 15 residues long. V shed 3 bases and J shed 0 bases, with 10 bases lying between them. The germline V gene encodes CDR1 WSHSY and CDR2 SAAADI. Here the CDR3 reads CASSESGTSTDTQYF. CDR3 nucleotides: TGCGCCAGCAGTGAAAGCGGAACTAGCACAGATACGCAGTATTTT.

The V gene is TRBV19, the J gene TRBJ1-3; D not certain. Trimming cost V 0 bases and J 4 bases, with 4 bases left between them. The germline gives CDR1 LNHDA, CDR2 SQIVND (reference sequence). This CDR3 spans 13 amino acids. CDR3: CASSIELGNTIYF. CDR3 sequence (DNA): TGTGCCAGTAGTATAGAACTCGGAAACACCATATATTTT.

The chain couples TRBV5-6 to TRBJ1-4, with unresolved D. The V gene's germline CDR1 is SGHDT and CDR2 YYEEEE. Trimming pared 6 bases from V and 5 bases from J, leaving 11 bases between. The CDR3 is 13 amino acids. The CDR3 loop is CASTREQNEKLFF. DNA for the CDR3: TGTGCCAGCACGCGAGAGCAAAATGAAAAACTGTTTTTT.

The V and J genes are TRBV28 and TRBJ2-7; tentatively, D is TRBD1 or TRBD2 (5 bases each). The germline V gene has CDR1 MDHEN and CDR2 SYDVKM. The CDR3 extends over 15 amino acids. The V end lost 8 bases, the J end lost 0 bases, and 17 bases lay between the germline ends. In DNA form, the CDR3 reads TGTGCCAGCCGGGGTGGGCAGACAGTCTCCTACGAGCAGTACTTC. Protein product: CASRGGQTVSYEQYF.

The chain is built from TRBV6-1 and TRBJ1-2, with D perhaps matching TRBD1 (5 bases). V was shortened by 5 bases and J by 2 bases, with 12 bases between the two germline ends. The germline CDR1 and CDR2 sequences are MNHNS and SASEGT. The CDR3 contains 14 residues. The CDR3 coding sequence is TGTGCCAGCAGTACCGGGGGGGGGAACTATGGCTACACCTTC. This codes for CASSTGGGNYGYTF.

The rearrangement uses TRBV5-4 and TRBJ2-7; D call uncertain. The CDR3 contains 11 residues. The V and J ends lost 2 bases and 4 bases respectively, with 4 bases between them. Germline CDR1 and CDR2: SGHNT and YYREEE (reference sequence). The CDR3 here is CASSFLYEQYF. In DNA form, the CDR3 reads TGTGCCAGCAGCTTCCTATACGAGCAGTACTTC.

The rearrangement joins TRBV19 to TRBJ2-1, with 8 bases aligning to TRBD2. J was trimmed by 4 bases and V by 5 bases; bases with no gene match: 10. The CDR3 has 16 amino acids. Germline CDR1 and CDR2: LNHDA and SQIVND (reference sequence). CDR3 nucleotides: TGTGCCAGTAGTCTGTACTCAGCGGGAGCTTACAATGAGCAGTTCTTC. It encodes CASSLYSAGAYNEQFF.

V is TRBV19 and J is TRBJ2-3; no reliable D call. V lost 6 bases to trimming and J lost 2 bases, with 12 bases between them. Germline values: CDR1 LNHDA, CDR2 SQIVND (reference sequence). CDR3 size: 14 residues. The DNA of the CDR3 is TGTGCCAGTAGGATTAGTGTAGCCACAGATACGCAGTATTTT. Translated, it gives CASRISVATDTQYF.

The CDR3 sequence is CASSQEGVNSVETQYF. CDR3 in DNA: TGTGCCAGCAGCCAAGAGGGCGTTAACTCCGTGGAGACCCAGTACTTC. The rearrangement links TRBV4-2 to TRBJ2-5; D gene ambiguous. Germline CDR1 LGHNA, CDR2 YNFKEQ. The CDR3 runs to 16 residues. The V end lost 0 bases, the J end lost 5 bases, and 16 bases lay between the germline ends.

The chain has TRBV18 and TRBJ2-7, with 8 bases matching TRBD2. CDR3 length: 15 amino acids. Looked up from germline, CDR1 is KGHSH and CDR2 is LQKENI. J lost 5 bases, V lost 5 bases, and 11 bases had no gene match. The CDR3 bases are TGTGCCAGCTCATCTAGCGGGCGCGGGGGCGACGAGCAGTACTTC. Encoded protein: CASSSSGRGGDEQYF. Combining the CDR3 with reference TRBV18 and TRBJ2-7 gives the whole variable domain NAGVMQNPRHLVRRRGQEARLRCSPMKGHSHVYWYRQLPEEGLKFMVYLQKENIIDESGMPKERFSAEFPKEGPSILRIQQVVRGDSAAYFCASSSSGRGGDEQYFGPGTRLTVT.

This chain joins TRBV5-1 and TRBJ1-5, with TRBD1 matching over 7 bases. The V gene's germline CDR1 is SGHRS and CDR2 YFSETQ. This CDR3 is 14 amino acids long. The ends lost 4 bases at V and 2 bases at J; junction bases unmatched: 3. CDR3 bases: TGCGCCAGCAGCGATACAGGGGGCAATCAGCCCCAGCATTTT. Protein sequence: CASSDTGGNQPQHF.

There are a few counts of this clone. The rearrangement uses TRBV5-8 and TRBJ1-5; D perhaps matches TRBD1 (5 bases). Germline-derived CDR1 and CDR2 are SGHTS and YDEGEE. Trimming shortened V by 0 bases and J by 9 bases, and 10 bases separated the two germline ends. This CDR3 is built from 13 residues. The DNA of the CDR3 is TGTGCCAGCAGCTTGGGGGGGGTTCCGCCCCAGCATTTT. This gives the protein CASSLGGVPPQHF.

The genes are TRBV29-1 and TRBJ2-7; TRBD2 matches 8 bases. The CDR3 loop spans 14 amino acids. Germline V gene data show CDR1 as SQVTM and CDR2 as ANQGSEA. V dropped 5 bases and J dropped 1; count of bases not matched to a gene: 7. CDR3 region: CSVRGGTRSYEQYF. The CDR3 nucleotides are TGCAGCGTTCGGGGGGGCACTCGGTCCTACGAGCAGTACTTC.

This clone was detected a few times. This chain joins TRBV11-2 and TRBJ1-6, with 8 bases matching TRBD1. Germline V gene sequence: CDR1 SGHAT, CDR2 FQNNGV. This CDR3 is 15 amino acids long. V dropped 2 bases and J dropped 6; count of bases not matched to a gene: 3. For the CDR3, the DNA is TGTGCCAGCAGCTTACAGGGGGCCAGTAATTCACCCCTCCACTTT. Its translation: CASSLQGASNSPLHF.

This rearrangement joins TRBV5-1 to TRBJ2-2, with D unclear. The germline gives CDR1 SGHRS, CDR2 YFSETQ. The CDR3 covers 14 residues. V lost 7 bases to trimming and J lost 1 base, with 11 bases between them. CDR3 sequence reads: CASGTGQNTGELFF. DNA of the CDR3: TGCGCCAGCGGAACTGGGCAGAACACCGGGGAGCTGTTTTTT.

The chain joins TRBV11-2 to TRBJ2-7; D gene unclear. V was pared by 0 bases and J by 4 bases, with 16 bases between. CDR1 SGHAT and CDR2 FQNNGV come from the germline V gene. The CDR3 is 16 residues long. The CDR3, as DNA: TGTGCCAGCAGCTTAGAACCGGGCTCCCAGGTTTACGAGCAGTACTTC. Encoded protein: CASSLEPGSQVYEQYF.

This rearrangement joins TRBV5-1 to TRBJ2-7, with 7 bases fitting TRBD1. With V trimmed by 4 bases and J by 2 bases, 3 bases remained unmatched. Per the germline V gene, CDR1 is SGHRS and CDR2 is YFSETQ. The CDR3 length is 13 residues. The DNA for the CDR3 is TGCGCCAGCAGCCGGGACAGACCCTACGAGCAGTACTTC. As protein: CASSRDRPYEQYF. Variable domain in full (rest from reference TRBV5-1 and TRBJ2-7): KAGVTQTPRYLIKTRGQQVTLSCSPISGHRSVSWYQQTPGQGLQFLFEYFSETQRNKGNFPGRFSGRQFSNSRSEMNVSTLELGDSALYLCASSRDRPYEQYFGPGTRLTVT.

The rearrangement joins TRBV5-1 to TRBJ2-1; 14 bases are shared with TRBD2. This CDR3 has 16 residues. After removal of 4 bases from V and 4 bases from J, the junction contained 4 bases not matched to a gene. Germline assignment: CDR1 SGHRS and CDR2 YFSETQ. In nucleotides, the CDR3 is TGCGCCAGCAGCGGGGGGACTAGCGGGGGTTACAATGAGCAGTTCTTC. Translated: CASSGGTSGGYNEQFF.

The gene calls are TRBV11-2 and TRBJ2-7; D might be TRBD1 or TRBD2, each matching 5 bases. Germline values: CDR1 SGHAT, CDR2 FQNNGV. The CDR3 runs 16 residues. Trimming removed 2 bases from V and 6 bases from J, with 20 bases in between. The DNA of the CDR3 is TGTGCCAGCAGCTTACGCGTGGGGGTGGGTCAGGGCGAGCAGTACTTC. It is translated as CASSLRVGVGQGEQYF.

CDR3 region: CASSHGTGGEGYIQYF. CDR3 bases: TGTGCCAGCAGCCATGGAACAGGGGGCGAAGGGTACATTCAGTACTTC. V usage is TRBV4-2 and J usage is TRBJ2-4; the match to TRBD1 covers 9 bases. The V segment lost 3 bases and the J segment 8 bases; nucleotides outside the gene matches: 11. CDR1 LGHNA and CDR2 YNFKEQ come from the germline V gene. The length of the CDR3 is 16 residues.

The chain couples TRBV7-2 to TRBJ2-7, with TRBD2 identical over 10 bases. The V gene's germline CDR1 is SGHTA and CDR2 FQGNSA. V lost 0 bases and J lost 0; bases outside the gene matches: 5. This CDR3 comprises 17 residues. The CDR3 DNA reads TGTGCCAGCAGCTTAGCGCCGGGACTAGCGACCTCCTACGAGCAGTACTTC. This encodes CASSLAPGLATSYEQYF.

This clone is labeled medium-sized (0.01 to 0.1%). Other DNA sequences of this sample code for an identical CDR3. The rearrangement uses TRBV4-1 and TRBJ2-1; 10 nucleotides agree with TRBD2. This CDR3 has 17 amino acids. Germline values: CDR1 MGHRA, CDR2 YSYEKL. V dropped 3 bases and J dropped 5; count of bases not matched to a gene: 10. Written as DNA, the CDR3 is TGCGCCAGCAGCCAGGACTGGGCTAGCGGGGGAAACAATGAGCAGTTCTTC. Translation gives CASSQDWASGGNNEQFF.

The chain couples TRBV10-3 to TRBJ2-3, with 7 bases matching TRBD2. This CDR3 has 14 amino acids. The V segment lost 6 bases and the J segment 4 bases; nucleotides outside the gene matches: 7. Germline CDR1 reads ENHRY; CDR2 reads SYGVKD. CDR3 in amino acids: CAIRRAGDSDTQYF. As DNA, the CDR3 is TGTGCCATCAGGCGGGCGGGAGATTCAGATACGCAGTATTTT.